A selection of T cell receptor beta chains follows, all from one sample in a study of human T cells and chemical hapten exposure. One entry per CDR3 protein, called by TCRdb with MiXCR from the RACE reads. The table includes about 80,000 distinct CDR3 sequences, roughly 15% detected once. The specimen was whole blood, collected in connection with sensitization to the hapten diphenylcyclopropenone (DPC). These receptors were obtained from a woman between 45 and 60 years old with alopecia areata. Some clones in this sample may be carry-over from other donors' samples. CDR3s include the opening cysteine and the closing phenylalanine or tryptophan. The D gene is left open where the match is weak. Part of the rows lack a size; the others show once, few, many or a class for expanded clones.

j_gene	v_gene	abundance	d_gene	CDR3aa	CDR3nt
TRBJ2-7	TRBV7-2	few	TRBD1	CASSSQGALGYEQYF	TGTGCCAGCAGCTCACAGGGGGCGCTCGGATACGAGCAGTACTTC
TRBJ2-7	TRBV10-1	few	NA	CASSESRPGCEQYF	TGCGCCAGCAGTGAATCTCGGCCGGGGTGCGAGCAGTACTTC
TRBJ2-1	TRBV7-2	many	TRBD1	CASSPGTGWNNEQFF	TGTGCCAGCAGTCCCGGGACAGGGTGGAACAATGAGCAGTTCTTC
TRBJ2-3	TRBV7-8	NA	NA	CASSSRETDTQYF	TGTGCCAGCAGCTCGAGGGAGACAGATACGCAGTATTTT
TRBJ1-2	TRBV29-1	NA	NA	CSTSHPEGFYGYTF	TGCAGCACCTCGCATCCCGAGGGTTTCTATGGCTACACCTTC
TRBJ2-7	TRBV29-1	few	NA	CSVEFQEKRSVGYEQYF	TGCAGCGTTGAATTCCAGGAAAAACGATCGGTCGGCTACGAGCAGTACTTC
TRBJ2-3	TRBV20-1	NA	NA	CSARDPGTDTQYF	TGCAGTGCTAGAGACCCGGGAACAGATACGCAGTATTTT
TRBJ2-3	TRBV5-4	NA	NA	CASSRTSGVTDTQYF	TGTGCCAGCAGCCGGACGAGTGGGGTCACAGATACGCAGTATTTT
TRBJ1-4	TRBV3-1	few	TRBD1	CASSRRTGGEKLFF	TGTGCCAGCAGCCGACGGACAGGGGGTGAAAAACTGTTTTTT
TRBJ2-1	TRBV18	NA	TRBD1	CASSQEQTGTGGGEQFF	TGTGCCAGCTCACAAGAACAGACAGGGACCGGAGGCGGTGAGCAGTTCTTC
TRBJ1-1	TRBV9	NA	NA	CASSANFGSTEAFF	TGTGCCAGCAGCGCAAATTTTGGGAGCACTGAAGCTTTCTTT
TRBJ2-3	TRBV19	NA	NA	CTSSPPPAGRTDTQYF	TGTACCAGTAGCCCGCCCCCCGCGGGAAGGACAGATACGCAGTATTTT
TRBJ2-1	TRBV27	few	TRBD2	CASRLAGDNEQFF	TGTGCCAGCAGACTAGCGGGAGACAATGAGCAGTTCTTC
TRBJ2-7	TRBV6-6	many	NA	CASGSGYEQYF	TGTGCCAGCGGGAGCGGCTACGAGCAGTACTTC
TRBJ2-1	TRBV29-1	once	NA	CSAGRGERGFF	TGCAGCGCGGGGCGCGGGGAGAGGGGATTCTTC
TRBJ1-1	TRBV7-9	NA	TRBD1	CASSRRGDTEAFF	TGTGCCAGCAGTCGCAGGGGGGACACTGAAGCTTTCTTT
TRBJ2-7	TRBV12-3/TRBV12-4	many	TRBD2	CASSSFGLAGSYEQYF	TGTGCCAGCAGCTCCTTCGGACTAGCGGGGAGCTACGAGCAGTACTTC
TRBJ1-2	TRBV4-3	NA	NA	CASSQDYTEDGYTF	TGCGCCAGCAGCCAAGATTACACAGAAGATGGCTACACCTTC
TRBJ1-5	TRBV12-3/TRBV12-4	NA	NA	CASSLARHQPQHF	TGTGCCAGCAGTTTAGCGCGTCATCAGCCCCAGCATTTT
TRBJ1-6	TRBV7-2	NA	TRBD1	CASSLGPGGNSPLHF	TGTGCCAGCAGCTTAGGCCCAGGGGGAAATTCACCCCTCCACTTT
TRBJ2-7	TRBV5-1	NA	TRBD1	CASSLSGGGYEQYF	TGCGCCAGCAGCTTGTCAGGGGGTGGATACGAGCAGTACTTC
TRBJ1-2	TRBV12-3/TRBV12-4	NA	NA	CASSLSENYGYTF	TGTGCCAGCAGTTTGTCGGAAAACTATGGCTACACCTTC
TRBJ2-5	TRBV10-2	NA	NA	CASSRSSEPGETQYF	TGCGCCAGCAGTAGGTCTAGCGAGCCTGGGGAGACCCAGTACTTC
TRBJ2-4	TRBV29-1	few	TRBD1	CSALSQGANIQYF	TGCAGCGCCCTATCACAGGGGGCGAACATTCAGTACTTC
TRBJ1-6	TRBV10-2	few	NA	CASSEDRSNSPLHF	TGCGCCAGCAGTGAAGACAGGAGTAATTCACCCCTCCACTTT
TRBJ2-5	TRBV5-4	NA	TRBD2	CASSLGGRPETQYF	TGTGCCAGCAGCTTAGGCGGGAGACCAGAGACCCAGTACTTC
TRBJ2-1	TRBV5-6	NA	NA	CASLFEVGGPPGLAVKNEQFF	TGTGCCAGCTTGTTTGAAGTCGGGGGCCCGCCCGGGCTAGCGGTAAAGAATGAGCAGTTCTTC
TRBJ2-1	TRBV7-8	NA	TRBD2	CASSSLTSGIKNEQFF	TGTGCCAGCAGCTCCCTGACTAGCGGGATTAAAAATGAGCAGTTCTTC
TRBJ2-2	TRBV12-3/TRBV12-4	NA	NA	CASSPDITNTGELFF	TGTGCCAGCAGTCCGGACATAACGAACACCGGGGAGCTGTTTTTT
TRBJ1-6	TRBV7-9	NA	NA	CASSLETVSNSPLHF	TGTGCCAGCAGCTTAGAGACAGTGTCTAATTCACCCCTCCACTTT
TRBJ2-3	TRBV7-7	many	NA	CASSAGHLTDTQYF	TGTGCCAGCAGCGCTGGACATCTCACAGATACGCAGTATTTT
TRBJ2-7	TRBV6-2/TRBV6-3	few	TRBD2	CASRPLAGGSYEQYF	TGTGCCAGCAGACCCCTAGCGGGAGGGTCCTACGAGCAGTACTTC
TRBJ2-1	TRBV28	NA	TRBD2	CASMRGDNEQFF	TGTGCCAGCATGCGGGGGGACAATGAGCAGTTCTTC
TRBJ2-1	TRBV18	many	NA	CASSPSQTRYNEQFF	TGTGCCAGCTCACCAAGCCAAACCCGATACAATGAGCAGTTCTTC
TRBJ2-7	TRBV20-1	few	NA	CSASTGYEQYF	TGCAGTGCTAGTACAGGCTACGAGCAGTACTTC
TRBJ1-6	TRBV27	NA	NA	CASSPLDKWPYNSPLHF	TGTGCCAGCAGTCCCCTGGACAAGTGGCCTTATAATTCACCCCTCCACTTT
TRBJ1-1	TRBV28	NA	TRBD1	CASSDRDEAFF	TGTGCCAGCAGTGACAGGGACGAAGCTTTCTTT
TRBJ1-1	TRBV28	many	NA	CASEGGTEAFF	TGTGCCAGCGAAGGGGGCACTGAAGCTTTCTTT
TRBJ2-1	TRBV25-1	few	NA	CASSDRLGLDEQFF	TGTGCCAGCAGTGATCGCCTGGGACTCGATGAGCAGTTCTTC